This is a list of T cell receptor beta chains from one sample in a study of beta chain features in type 1 diabetes. The protocol was immunoSEQ multiplex PCR, while the TCRdb copy is restricted to in-frame clones and leaves out a portion. The profile shows 20,000 to 25,000 clones, about 50% of them singletons. Sample: stem cell memory CD4+ T cells from blood. These receptors were collected from a man between 18 and 29 years old with type 1 diabetes. Both conserved end residues are part of each CDR3. D genes are given only for firm matches. Clone sizes are given selectively: once, few, many, or a class where the clone is expanded.

V,size,J,D,DNA,CDR3
TRBV28,.,TRBJ1-2,TRBD1,TGTGCCAGTACTGGACAGGGGATGAGCTACACCTTC,CASTGQGMSYTF
TRBV4-1,.,TRBJ2-3,TRBD1,TGCGCCAGCAGCCAAGACGGACAGGTCACAGATACGCAGTATTTT,CASSQDGQVTDTQYF
TRBV10-3,.,TRBJ2-3,TRBD2,TGTGCCATCAGTGAGACTAGCGGGGAGACAGATACGCAGTATTTT,CAISETSGETDTQYF
TRBV2,few,TRBJ2-5,.,TGTGCCAGCAGTGACGGATCAGCAGGGAGGGAGACCCAGTACTTC,CASSDGSAGRETQYF
TRBV19,.,TRBJ1-2,.,TGTGCCAGTAGTATAGACAAGACAGACATCTATGGCTACACCTTC,CASSIDKTDIYGYTF
TRBV25-1,.,TRBJ2-7,TRBD2,TGTGCCAGCAGTGAATTAATGACTAGCGGATACTACGAGCAGTACTTC,CASSELMTSGYYEQYF
TRBV7-6,.,TRBJ1-1,.,TGTGCCAGCAGCCTGGTTTCGGGAAACACTGAAGCTTTCTTT,CASSLVSGNTEAFF
TRBV29-1,.,TRBJ1-2,.,TGCAGCGTCGGGGGGTCCGGGCAGGGTCGCTACACCTTC,CSVGGSGQGRYTF
TRBV7-2,.,TRBJ2-7,.,TGTGCCAGCAGTTATAGTGGTAGCAAGAACGAGCAGTACTTC,CASSYSGSKNEQYF
TRBV29-1,.,TRBJ2-3,TRBD2,TGCAGCGTTGAACCGGTAGCGGGAGGAACAGATACGCAGTATTTT,CSVEPVAGGTDTQYF
TRBV11-2,.,TRBJ1-6,.,TGTGCCAGCAGCTTAGGACGCGGGGAGCGTAATTCACCCCTCCACTTT,CASSLGRGERNSPLHF
TRBV7-2,.,TRBJ1-1,.,TGTGCCAGCAGCTTAAATGGTTTGTGGGAGACTGAAGCTTTCTTT,CASSLNGLWETEAFF
TRBV6-1,.,TRBJ2-3,TRBD2,TGTGCCAGCGGGTTTAGCGGGGGGCCAGATACGCAGTATTTT,CASGFSGGPDTQYF
TRBV5-4,.,TRBJ2-7,.,TGTGCCAGCAGCTTGGACAGAAGATCCTACGAGCAGTACTTC,CASSLDRRSYEQYF
TRBV7-2,.,TRBJ2-3,.,TGTGCCAGCAGCTTAAGGCAGGGGTGGACAGATACGCAGTATTTT,CASSLRQGWTDTQYF
TRBV11-2,few,TRBJ2-5,.,TGTGCCAGCAGCTTTCGCGGGGGCCCCCAAGAGACCCAGTACTTC,CASSFRGGPQETQYF
TRBV4-2,.,TRBJ2-1,TRBD2,TGTGCCAGCAGCATGCCAAGTATACTCGGGACTAGCGGTTACAATGAGCAGTTCTTC,CASSMPSILGTSGYNEQFF
TRBV5-4,few,TRBJ1-6,.,TGTGCCAGCAGCTTGGGCGGGGCGAGCTCCTATAATTCACCCCTCCACTTT,CASSLGGASSYNSPLHF
TRBV28,.,TRBJ2-1,TRBD2,TGTGCCAGCAGTTTTAGCGGGACAAGGGGGTACAATGAGCAGTTCTTC,CASSFSGTRGYNEQFF
TRBV28,few,TRBJ1-5,.,TGTGCCAGCAGTTTACCAGGGCCTGGCTTCAATCAGCCCCAGCATTTT,CASSLPGPGFNQPQHF
TRBV11-3,.,TRBJ2-2,.,TGTGCCAGCAGCTTAGGACAGTCCACCGGGGAGCTGTTTTTT,CASSLGQSTGELFF
TRBV7-2,.,TRBJ2-7,TRBD1,TGTGCCAGCAGCTTAGGGGGACAGGCCTACGAGCAGTACTTC,CASSLGGQAYEQYF
TRBV5-6,.,TRBJ2-5,.,TGTGCCAGCAGCCACGGACAGGGAGGGGAGACCCAGTACTTC,CASSHGQGGETQYF
TRBV9,.,TRBJ2-1,TRBD2,TGTGCCAGCAGCGTAGTGGGTAGCGGGTTCGATGAGCAGTTCTTC,CASSVVGSGFDEQFF
TRBV2,.,TRBJ2-2,.,TGTGCCAGCACCCGCGAACTTAACACCGGGGAGCTGTTTTTT,CASTRELNTGELFF
TRBV7-7,.,TRBJ2-3,.,TGTGCCAGCAGCCCCGGAAGCGCATCCGGGGATACGCAGTATTTT,CASSPGSASGDTQYF
TRBV27,.,TRBJ2-1,TRBD2,TGTGCCAGCAGTTTATGGCTAGCGGGAGGGCCCTCCTACAATGAGCAGTTCTTC,CASSLWLAGGPSYNEQFF
TRBV28,few,TRBJ1-1,TRBD1,TGTGCCAGCAGTCCCGGGACAGGGGCCGAGACTGAAGCTTTCTTT,CASSPGTGAETEAFF
TRBV18,few,TRBJ2-7,.,TGTGCCAGCTCACGGACAGCCTCCTACGAGCAGTACTTC,CASSRTASYEQYF
TRBV11-3,.,TRBJ2-6,.,TGTGCCAGCACCCTCAAGCTCTCTGGGGCCAACGTCCTGACTTTC,CASTLKLSGANVLTF
TRBV7-9,.,TRBJ2-2,TRBD2,TGTGCCAGCAGCTCCCGCCTAGCGGCACTCACCGGGGAGCTGTTTTTT,CASSSRLAALTGELFF
TRBV19,.,TRBJ2-7,TRBD1,TGTGCCAGGCCCAGCGACACCTACAGGGGAAGATACGGGCAGTACTTC,CARPSDTYRGRYGQYF
TRBV28,.,TRBJ1-2,TRBD1,TGTGCCAGCAGAACCCCAATCGGGCCAGGGGGTAACTATGGCTACACCTTC,CASRTPIGPGGNYGYTF
TRBV7-2,.,TRBJ2-3,.,TGTGCCAGCGGAGAGCTAGGGCGGGGATATACGCAGTATTTT,CASGELGRGYTQYF
TRBV30,few,TRBJ2-3,.,TGTGCCTGGAGTGTGCGGGGTACGCAGTATTTT,CAWSVRGTQYF
TRBV18,few,TRBJ1-1,.,TGTGCCAGCTCACCGCCACAGCAGGTTGGGGCTTTCTTT,CASSPPQQVGAFF
TRBV15,.,TRBJ2-7,TRBD2,TGTGCCACCAGCAGAGATTCGTCTAGCGGCTACGAGCAGTACTTC,CATSRDSSSGYEQYF
TRBV5-1,.,TRBJ2-7,TRBD1,TGCGCCAGCTCGGACAGGGGGTACGAGCAGTACTTC,CASSDRGYEQYF
TRBV6-1,.,TRBJ2-5,.,TGTGCCAGCAGCGGTGGAGAGACCCAGTACTTC,CASSGGETQYF
TRBV6-5,.,TRBJ2-2,TRBD1,TGTGCCAGCAGTTATGGACAGGAAGGGGAGCTGTTTTTT,CASSYGQEGELFF
TRBV7-6,few,TRBJ2-1,TRBD1,TGTGCCAGCAGCAGCCGGGACAGGGTTGACAATGAGCAGTTCTTC,CASSSRDRVDNEQFF
TRBV10-3,few,TRBJ2-5,.,TGTGCCATCAGTGAGTTGACAGGCCGGGGGACCCAGTACTTC,CAISELTGRGTQYF
TRBV19,once,TRBJ1-5,TRBD1,TGTGCCAGTACCCTCAATCTCGGGACAGGCCATCAGCCCCAGCATTTT,CASTLNLGTGHQPQHF
TRBV29-1,few,TRBJ2-1,.,TGCAGCGCCGCCGCCCTAGAGGGCCTTGAGCAGTTCTTC,CSAAALEGLEQFF
TRBV6-1,.,TRBJ2-7,TRBD2,TGTGCCAGCGGATGGGAGGGGTTGGCGACCTACGAGCAGTACTTC,CASGWEGLATYEQYF